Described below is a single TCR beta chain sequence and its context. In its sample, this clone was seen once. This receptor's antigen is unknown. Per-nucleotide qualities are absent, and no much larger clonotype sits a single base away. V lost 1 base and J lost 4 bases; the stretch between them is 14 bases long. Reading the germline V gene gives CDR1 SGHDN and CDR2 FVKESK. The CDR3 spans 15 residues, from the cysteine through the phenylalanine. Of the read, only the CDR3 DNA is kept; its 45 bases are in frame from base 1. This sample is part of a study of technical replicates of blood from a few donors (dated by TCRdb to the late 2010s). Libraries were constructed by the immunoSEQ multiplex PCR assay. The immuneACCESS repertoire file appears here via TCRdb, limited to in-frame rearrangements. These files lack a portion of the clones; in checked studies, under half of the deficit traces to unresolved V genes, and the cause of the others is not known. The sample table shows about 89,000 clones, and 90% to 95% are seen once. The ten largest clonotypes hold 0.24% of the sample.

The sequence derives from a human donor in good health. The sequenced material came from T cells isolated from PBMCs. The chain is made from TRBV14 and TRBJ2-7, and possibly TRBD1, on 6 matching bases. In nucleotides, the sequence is TGTGCCAGCAGCCAAGCACCTACAACAGGGTACGAGCAGTACTTC. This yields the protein CASSQAPTTGYEQYF.